This T cell receptor beta chain appears in the sequencing data of a study of molecular identifiers for immune sequencing clone quantification. Overall study: Replicate experiments divided RNA from around 20,000 or 100,000 naive CD8 cells into five parts and sequenced four.

TCRdb independently ran MiXCR on the PCR reads; one entry per CDR3 protein. The repertoire has about 510,000 distinct CDR3 sequences, around 25% of them found once; the top ten carry over 0.6%. This clonotype was detected ten times or more. Between the trimmed V and J ends, which lost 5 bases and 1 base, there was a span of 20 bases. The CDR3 length is 17 residues. The sequenced sample consisted of naive CD8+ T cells from blood, with Jurkat cell RNA spiked in. Subset described: FACS-sorted CD8+CD4-CCR7+CD45RA+ naive T cells. V usage is TRBV12-3 or TRBV12-4 and J usage is TRBJ2-5, with D maybe TRBD1 (6 bases). The sequence was obtained from a human donor in good health. Some libraries in this study had Jurkat cell RNA spiked in. CDR3 DNA: TGTGCCAGCAGTACGACCTCAGGACAGATGCTCCAAGAGACCCAGTACTTC. Translating it yields CASSTTSGQMLQETQYF.